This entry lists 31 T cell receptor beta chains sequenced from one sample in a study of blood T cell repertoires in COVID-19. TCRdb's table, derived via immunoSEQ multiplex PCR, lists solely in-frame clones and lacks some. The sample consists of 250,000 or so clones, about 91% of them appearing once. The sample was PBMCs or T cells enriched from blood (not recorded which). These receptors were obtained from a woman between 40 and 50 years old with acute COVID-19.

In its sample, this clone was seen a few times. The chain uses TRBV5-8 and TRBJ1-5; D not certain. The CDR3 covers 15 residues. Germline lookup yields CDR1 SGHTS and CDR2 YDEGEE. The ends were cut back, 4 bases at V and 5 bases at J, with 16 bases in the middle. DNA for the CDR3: TGTGCCAGCAGCCCCGGGGAGCTTGGGCATCAGCCCCAGCATTTT. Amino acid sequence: CASSPGELGHQPQHF.

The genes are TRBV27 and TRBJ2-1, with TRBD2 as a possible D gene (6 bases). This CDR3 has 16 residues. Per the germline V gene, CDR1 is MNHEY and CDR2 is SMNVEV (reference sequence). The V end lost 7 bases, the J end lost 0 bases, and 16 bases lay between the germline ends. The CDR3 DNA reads TGTGCCAGCACTACTAGCAGAGAGAGCTCCTACAATGAGCAGTTCTTC. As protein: CASTTSRESSYNEQFF.

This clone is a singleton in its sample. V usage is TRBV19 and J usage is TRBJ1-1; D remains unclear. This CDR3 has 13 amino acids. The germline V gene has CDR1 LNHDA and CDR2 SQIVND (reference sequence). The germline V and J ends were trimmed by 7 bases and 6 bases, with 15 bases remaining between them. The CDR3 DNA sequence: TGTGCCAGTAACCCCAACACATATTCTGAAGCTTTCTTT. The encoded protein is CASNPNTYSEAFF.

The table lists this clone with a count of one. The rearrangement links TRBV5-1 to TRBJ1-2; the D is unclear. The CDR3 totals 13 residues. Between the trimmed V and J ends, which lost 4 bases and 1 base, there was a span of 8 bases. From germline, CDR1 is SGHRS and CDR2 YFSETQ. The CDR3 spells CASSPADNYGYTF. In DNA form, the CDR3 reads TGCGCCAGCAGCCCCGCAGATAACTATGGCTACACCTTC.

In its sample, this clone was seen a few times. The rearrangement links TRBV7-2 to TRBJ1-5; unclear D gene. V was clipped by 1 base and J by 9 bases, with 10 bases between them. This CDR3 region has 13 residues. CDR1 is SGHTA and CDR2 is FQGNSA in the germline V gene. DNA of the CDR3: TGTGCCAGCAGCTTAGTCCGGTTTGCGCCCCAGCATTTT. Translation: CASSLVRFAPQHF. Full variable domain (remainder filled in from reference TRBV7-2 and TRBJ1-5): GAGVSQSPSNKVTEKGKDVELRCDPISGHTALYWYRQSLGQGLEFLIYFQGNSAPDKSGLPSDRFSAERTGGSVSTLTIQRTQQEDSAVYLCASSLVRFAPQHFGDGTRLSIL.

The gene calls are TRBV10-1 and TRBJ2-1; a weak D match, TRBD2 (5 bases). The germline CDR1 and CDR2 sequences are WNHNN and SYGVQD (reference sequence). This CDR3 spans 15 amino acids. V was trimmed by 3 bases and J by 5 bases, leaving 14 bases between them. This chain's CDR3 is CASSERVLGNNEQFF. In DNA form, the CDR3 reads TGCGCCAGCAGTGAACGGGTACTAGGGAACAATGAGCAGTTCTTC.

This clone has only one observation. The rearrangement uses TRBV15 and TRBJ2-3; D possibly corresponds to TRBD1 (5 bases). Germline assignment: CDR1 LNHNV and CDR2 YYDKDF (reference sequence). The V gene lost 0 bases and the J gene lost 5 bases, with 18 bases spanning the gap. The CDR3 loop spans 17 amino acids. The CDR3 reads CATSREGQGGLGDTQYF. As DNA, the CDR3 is TGTGCCACCAGCAGAGAGGGGCAGGGCGGCTTAGGAGATACGCAGTATTTT.

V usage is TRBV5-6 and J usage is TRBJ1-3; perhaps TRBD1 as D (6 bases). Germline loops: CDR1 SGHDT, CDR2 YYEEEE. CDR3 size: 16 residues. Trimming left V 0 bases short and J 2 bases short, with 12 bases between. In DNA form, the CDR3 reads TGTGCCAGCAGCTTGGTCCCACAGGGTGCTGGAAACACCATATATTTT. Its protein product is CASSLVPQGAGNTIYF. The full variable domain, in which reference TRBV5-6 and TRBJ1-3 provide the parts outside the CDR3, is DAGVTQSPTHLIKTRGQQVTLRCSPKSGHDTVSWYQQALGQGPQFIFQYYEEEERQRGNFPDRFSGHQFPNYSSELNVNALLLGDSALYLCASSLVPQGAGNTIYFGEGSWLTVV.

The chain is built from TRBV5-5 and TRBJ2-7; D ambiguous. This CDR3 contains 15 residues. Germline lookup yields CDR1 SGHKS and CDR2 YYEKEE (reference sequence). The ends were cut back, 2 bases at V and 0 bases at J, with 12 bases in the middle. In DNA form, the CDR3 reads TGTGCCAGCAGCTTCGTGGGCAGCAGCTCCTACGAGCAGTACTTC. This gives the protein CASSFVGSSSYEQYF.

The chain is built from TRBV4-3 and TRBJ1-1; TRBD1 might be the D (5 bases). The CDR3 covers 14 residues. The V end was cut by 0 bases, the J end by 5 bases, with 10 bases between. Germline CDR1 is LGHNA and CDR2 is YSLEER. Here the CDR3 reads CASSQDSGGTEAFF. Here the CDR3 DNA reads TGCGCCAGCAGCCAAGACTCCGGGGGAACTGAAGCTTTCTTT.

The CDR3 sequence is CASSSPTGFGYTF. The CDR3 DNA reads as TGTGCCAGCAGCTCGCCGACAGGGTTTGGCTACACCTTC. This sequence joins TRBV7-2 and TRBJ1-2; 7 nucleotides agree with TRBD1. The V gene end was trimmed by 4 bases and the J gene end by 7 bases; junction bases not matched to a gene: 6. CDR1 SGHTA and CDR2 FQGNSA come from the germline V gene. The CDR3 totals 13 residues.

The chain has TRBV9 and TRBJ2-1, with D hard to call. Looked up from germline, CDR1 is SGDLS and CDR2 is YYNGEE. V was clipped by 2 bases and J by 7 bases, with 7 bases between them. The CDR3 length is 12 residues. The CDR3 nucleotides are TGTGCCAGCAGCGTTAACACGAATGAGCAGTTCTTC. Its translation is CASSVNTNEQFF.

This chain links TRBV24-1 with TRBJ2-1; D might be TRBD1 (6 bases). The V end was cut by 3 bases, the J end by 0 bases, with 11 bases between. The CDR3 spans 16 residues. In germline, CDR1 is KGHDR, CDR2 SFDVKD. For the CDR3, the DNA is TGTGCCACCAGTGATGTTCAGGGGACCTCCTACAATGAGCAGTTCTTC. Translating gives CATSDVQGTSYNEQFF.

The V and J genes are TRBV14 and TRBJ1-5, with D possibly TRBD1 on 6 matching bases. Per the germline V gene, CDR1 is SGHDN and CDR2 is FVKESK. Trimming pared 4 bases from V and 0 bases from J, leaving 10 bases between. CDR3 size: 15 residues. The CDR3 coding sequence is TGTGCCAGCAGCCGACAGGTGAATAGCAATCAGCCCCAGCATTTT. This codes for CASSRQVNSNQPQHF.

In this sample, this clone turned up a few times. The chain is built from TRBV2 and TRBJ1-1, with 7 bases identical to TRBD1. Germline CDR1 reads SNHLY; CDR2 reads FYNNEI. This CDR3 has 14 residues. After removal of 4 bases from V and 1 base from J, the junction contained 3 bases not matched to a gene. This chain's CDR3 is CASSGQGSNTEAFF. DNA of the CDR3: TGTGCCAGCAGTGGACAGGGCTCGAACACTGAAGCTTTCTTT.

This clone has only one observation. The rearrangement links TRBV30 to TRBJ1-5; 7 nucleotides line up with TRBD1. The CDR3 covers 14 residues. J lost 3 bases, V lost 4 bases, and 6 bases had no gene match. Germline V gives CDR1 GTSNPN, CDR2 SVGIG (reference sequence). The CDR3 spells CAWNKGAVNQPQHF. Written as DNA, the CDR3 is TGTGCCTGGAATAAGGGGGCGGTCAATCAGCCCCAGCATTTT.

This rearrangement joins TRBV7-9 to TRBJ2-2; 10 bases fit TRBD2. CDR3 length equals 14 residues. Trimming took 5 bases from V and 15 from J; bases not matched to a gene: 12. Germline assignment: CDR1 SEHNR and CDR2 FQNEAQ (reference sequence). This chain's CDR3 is CASSLTSGNPPVFF. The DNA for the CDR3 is TGTGCCAGCAGCCTCACTAGCGGGAACCCCCCCGTGTTTTTT.

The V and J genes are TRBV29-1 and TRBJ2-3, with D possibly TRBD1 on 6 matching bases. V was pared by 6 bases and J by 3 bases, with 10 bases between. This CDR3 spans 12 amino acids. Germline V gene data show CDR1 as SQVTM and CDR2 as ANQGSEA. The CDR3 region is CSVDTGTDTQYF. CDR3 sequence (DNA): TGCAGCGTAGACACAGGGACAGATACGCAGTATTTT.

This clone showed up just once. The CDR3 region is CASSMGQGQGAFF. The CDR3 nucleotides read TGTGCCAGCAGCATGGGACAGGGCCAAGGAGCTTTCTTT. The chain employs TRBV7-2 and TRBJ1-1; 9 bases are shared with TRBD1. This CDR3 spans 13 amino acids. Germline trimming cut 5 bases from V and 10 bases from J; bases unmatched to any gene: 8. CDR1 and CDR2 from the germline V gene are SGHTA and FQGNSA.

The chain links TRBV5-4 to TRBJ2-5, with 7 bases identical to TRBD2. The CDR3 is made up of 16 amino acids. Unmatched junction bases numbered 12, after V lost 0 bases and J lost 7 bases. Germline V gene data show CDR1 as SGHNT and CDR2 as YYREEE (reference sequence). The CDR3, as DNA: TGTGCCAGCAGCTTGGGCGGTCATCGGGGGGAAGGGACCCAGTACTTC. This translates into CASSLGGHRGEGTQYF.

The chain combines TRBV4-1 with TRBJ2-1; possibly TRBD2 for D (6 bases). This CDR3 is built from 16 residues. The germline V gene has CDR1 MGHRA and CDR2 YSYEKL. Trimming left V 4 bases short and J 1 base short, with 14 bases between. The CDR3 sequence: CASSLMVAVSYNEQFF. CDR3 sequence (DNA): TGCGCCAGCAGCCTTATGGTAGCGGTTTCCTACAATGAGCAGTTCTTC.

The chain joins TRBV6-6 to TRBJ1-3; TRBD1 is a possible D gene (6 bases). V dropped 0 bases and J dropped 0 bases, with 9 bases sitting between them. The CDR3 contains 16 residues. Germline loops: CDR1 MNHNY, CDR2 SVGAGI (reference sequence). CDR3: CASSYSGAYSGNTIYF. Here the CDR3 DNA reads TGTGCCAGCAGTTACTCGGGGGCCTACTCTGGAAACACCATATATTTT.

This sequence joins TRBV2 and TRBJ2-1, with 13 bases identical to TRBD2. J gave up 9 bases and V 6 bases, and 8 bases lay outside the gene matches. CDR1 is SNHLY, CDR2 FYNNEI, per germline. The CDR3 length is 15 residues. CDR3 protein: CASRVTSGRASEQFF. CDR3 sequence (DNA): TGTGCCAGCAGAGTAACTAGCGGGAGGGCCAGTGAGCAGTTCTTC. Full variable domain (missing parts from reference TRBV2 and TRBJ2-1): EPEVTQTPSHQVTQMGQEVILRCVPISNHLYFYWYRQILGQKVEFLVSFYNNEISEKSEIFDDQFSVERPDGSNFTLKIRSTKLEDSAMYFCASRVTSGRASEQFFGPGTRLTVL.

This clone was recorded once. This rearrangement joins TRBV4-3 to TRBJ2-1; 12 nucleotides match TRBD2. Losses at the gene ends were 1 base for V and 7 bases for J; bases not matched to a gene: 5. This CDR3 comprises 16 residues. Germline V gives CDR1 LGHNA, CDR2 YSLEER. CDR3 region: CASSQGLAGALNEQFF. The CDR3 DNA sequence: TGCGCCAGCAGCCAAGGACTAGCGGGGGCCTTGAATGAGCAGTTCTTC.

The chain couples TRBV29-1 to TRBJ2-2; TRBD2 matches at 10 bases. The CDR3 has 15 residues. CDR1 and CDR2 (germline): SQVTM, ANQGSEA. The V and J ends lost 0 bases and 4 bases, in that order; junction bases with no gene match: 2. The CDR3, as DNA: TGCAGCGTTGAAGAGCAGCGGGGGGGCACCGGGGAGCTGTTTTTT. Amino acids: CSVEEQRGGTGELFF.

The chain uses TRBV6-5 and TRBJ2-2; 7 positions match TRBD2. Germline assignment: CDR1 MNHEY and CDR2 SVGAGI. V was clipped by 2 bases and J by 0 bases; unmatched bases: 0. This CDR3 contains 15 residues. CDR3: CASSYGLANTGELFF. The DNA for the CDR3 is TGTGCCAGCAGTTACGGACTAGCGAACACCGGGGAGCTGTTTTTT.

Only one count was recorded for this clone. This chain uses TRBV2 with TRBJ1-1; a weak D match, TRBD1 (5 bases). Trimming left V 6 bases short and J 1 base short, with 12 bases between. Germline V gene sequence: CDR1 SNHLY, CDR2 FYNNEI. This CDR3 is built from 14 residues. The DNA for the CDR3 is TGTGCCAGCAGCGACAGTAACTGGAACACTGAAGCTTTCTTT. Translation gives CASSDSNWNTEAFF.

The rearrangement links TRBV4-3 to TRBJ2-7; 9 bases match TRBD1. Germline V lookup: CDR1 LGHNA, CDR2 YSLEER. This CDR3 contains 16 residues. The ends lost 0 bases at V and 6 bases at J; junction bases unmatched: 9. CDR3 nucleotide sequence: TGCGCCAGCAGCCAAGATACAGGGGGCCGCGTGGGCGAGCAGTACTTC. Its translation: CASSQDTGGRVGEQYF.

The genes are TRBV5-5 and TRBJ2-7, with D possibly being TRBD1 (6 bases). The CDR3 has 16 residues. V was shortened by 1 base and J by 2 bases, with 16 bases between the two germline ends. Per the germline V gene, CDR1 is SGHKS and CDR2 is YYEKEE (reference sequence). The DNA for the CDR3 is TGTGCCAGCAGCTTGACGCCCCTTACAGGGACCTACGAGCAGTACTTC. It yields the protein CASSLTPLTGTYEQYF.

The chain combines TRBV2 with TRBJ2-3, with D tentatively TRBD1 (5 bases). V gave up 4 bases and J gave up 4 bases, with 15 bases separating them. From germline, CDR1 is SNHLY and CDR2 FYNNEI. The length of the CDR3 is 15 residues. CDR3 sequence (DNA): TGTGCCAGCAGTGTCGACAGAGCACAAGCAGATACGCAGTATTTT. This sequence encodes CASSVDRAQADTQYF.

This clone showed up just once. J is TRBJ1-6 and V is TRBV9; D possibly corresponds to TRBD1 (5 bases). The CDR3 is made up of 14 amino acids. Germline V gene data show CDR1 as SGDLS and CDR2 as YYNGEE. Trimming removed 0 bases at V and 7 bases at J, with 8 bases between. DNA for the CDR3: TGTGCCAGCAGCGTAGTAGACAGCAATTCACCCCTCCACTTT. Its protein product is CASSVVDSNSPLHF.